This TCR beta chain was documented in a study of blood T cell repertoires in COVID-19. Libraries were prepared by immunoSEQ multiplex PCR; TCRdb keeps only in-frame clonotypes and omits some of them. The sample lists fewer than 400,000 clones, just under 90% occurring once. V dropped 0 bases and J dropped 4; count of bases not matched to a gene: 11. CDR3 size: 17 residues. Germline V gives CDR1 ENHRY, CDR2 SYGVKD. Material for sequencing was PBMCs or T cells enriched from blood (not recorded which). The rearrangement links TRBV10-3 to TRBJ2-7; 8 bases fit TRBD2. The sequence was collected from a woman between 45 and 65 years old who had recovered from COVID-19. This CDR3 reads CAISESGEGSGKYEQYF. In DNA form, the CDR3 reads TGTGCCATCAGTGAGTCAGGGGAGGGTAGCGGGAAGTACGAGCAGTACTTC.